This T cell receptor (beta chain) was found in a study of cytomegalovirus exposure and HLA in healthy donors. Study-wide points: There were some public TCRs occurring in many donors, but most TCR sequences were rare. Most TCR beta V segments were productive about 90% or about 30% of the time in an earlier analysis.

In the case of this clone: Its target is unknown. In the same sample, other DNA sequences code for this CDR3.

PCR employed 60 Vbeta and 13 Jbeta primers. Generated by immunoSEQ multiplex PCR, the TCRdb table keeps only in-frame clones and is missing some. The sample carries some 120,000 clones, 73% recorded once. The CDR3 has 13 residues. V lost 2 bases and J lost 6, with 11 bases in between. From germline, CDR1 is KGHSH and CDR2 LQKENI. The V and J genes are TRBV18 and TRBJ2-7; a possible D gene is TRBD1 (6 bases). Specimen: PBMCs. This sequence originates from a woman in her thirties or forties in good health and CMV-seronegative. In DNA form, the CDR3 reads TGTGCCAGCTCACCATCACAGGGAATCGAGCAGTACTTC. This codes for CASSPSQGIEQYF.